What follows are 31 T cell receptor beta chains derived from one specimen sequenced in a study of T-cell memory formation after mild COVID-19. One entry per CDR3 protein results from TCRdb running MiXCR on the 5' RACE reads. Of roughly 410,000 distinct CDR3 sequences in the sample, approximately 25% were seen once. The sequencing input was PBMCs or a T cell subset sorted from them (not recorded which). The receptors come from an adult woman who had mild COVID-19 (a few samples of this study predate the infection). Cell type and time point are not known.

The chain links TRBV4-3 to TRBJ2-7, with D possibly being TRBD1 or TRBD2 (5 bases each). With 0 bases removed from V and 5 bases from J, the gap between germline ends came to 17 bases. Germline loops: CDR1 LGHNA, CDR2 YSLEER. CDR3 length: 16 amino acids. The CDR3 coding sequence is TGCGCCAGCAGCCAAGATCACCAGGGAGCGGTCGACGAGCAGTACTTC. Amino acids: CASSQDHQGAVDEQYF.

This clonotype was observed a handful of times. The chain couples TRBV12-3 or TRBV12-4 to TRBJ2-2, with unresolved D. The CDR3 spans 15 residues. Trimming took 5 bases from V and 4 from J, leaving 14 bases between them. The CDR3 DNA is TGTGCCAGCAGTCCTAGATTCACTCCCACCGGGGAGCTGTTTTTT. Its translation is CASSPRFTPTGELFF.

The chain combines TRBV9 with TRBJ1-1; D perhaps matches TRBD1 (5 bases). The CDR3 extends over 14 amino acids. V lost 6 bases to trimming and J lost 3 bases, with 15 bases between them. CDR1 and CDR2 (germline): SGDLS, YYNGEE. The CDR3 sequence: CASMSDLGDTEAFF. As DNA, the CDR3 is TGTGCCAGCATGTCCGACTTGGGGGACACTGAAGCTTTCTTT.

The gene calls are TRBV15 and TRBJ2-7; D possibly corresponds to TRBD2 (5 bases). Trimming left V 0 bases short and J 3 bases short, with 9 bases between. Germline V lookup: CDR1 LNHNV, CDR2 YYDKDF (reference sequence). The CDR3 consists of 14 residues. This CDR3 reads CATSRDAGYYEQYF. The CDR3 DNA sequence: TGTGCCACCAGCAGAGACGCGGGCTACTACGAGCAGTACTTC. The whole variable domain, remainder taken from reference TRBV15 and TRBJ2-7, is DAMVIQNPRYQVTQFGKPVTLSCSQTLNHNVMYWYQQKSSQAPKLLFHYYDKDFNNEADTPDNFQSRRPNTSFCFLDIRSPGLGDTAMYLCATSRDAGYYEQYFGPGTRLTVT.

This clonotype showed up just a few times. For the CDR3, the DNA is TGTGCCAGCAGTTACGGCCAGGGGGGCCGGGGTCAAGAGACCCAGTACTTC. This sequence encodes CASSYGQGGRGQETQYF. J is TRBJ2-5 and V is TRBV2; D possibly corresponds to TRBD1 (7 bases). The V end was cut by 5 bases, the J end by 2 bases, with 21 bases between. The CDR3 is 17 amino acids. Germline V gene lookup returns CDR1 SNHLY and CDR2 FYNNEI.

The CDR3, as DNA: TGCAGCGTTGAAGACCCGACTCAGGACAGGGGAACCTACGAGCAGTACTTC. It yields the protein CSVEDPTQDRGTYEQYF. The genes are TRBV29-1 and TRBJ2-7, with 9 bases aligning to TRBD1. CDR3 length: 17 amino acids. Losses at the gene ends were 0 bases for V and 2 bases for J; bases not matched to a gene: 11. CDR1 and CDR2 (germline): SQVTM, ANQGSEA.

V and J are TRBV5-1 and TRBJ2-7; D ambiguous. CDR3 length: 13 residues. Germline V gene lookup returns CDR1 SGHRS and CDR2 YFSETQ. Between the trimmed V and J ends, which lost 4 bases and 2 bases, there was a span of 10 bases. The CDR3 loop is CASSGKNAYEQYF. CDR3 coding DNA: TGCGCCAGCAGCGGCAAGAACGCCTACGAGCAGTACTTC.

The sample holds a few counts of this clonotype. J is TRBJ2-7 and V is TRBV11-3; D is unresolved. Per germline, CDR1 SGHNT and CDR2 YENEEA. V shed 0 bases and J shed 4 bases, with 7 bases lying between them. This CDR3 is 13 amino acids long. CDR3 nucleotide sequence: TGTGCCAGCAGCTTAGATCTGTGGTACGAGCAGTACTTC. Protein product: CASSLDLWYEQYF.

J is TRBJ1-5 and V is TRBV6-2 or TRBV6-3, with 7 bases lining up with TRBD1. V was clipped by 8 bases and J by 7 bases; unmatched bases: 14. The germline gives CDR1 MNHEY, CDR2 SVGEGT. There are 15 residues in the CDR3. CDR3 sequence reads: CASSSRQGEEQPQHF. CDR3 nucleotides: TGTGCCAGCTCATCAAGACAGGGTGAGGAACAGCCCCAGCATTTT.

The V gene is TRBV3-1, the J gene TRBJ2-6; D remains unclear. Germline V gives CDR1 LGHDT, CDR2 YNNKEL (reference sequence). This CDR3 region has 15 residues. The V and J ends lost 6 bases and 2 bases respectively, with 11 bases between them. CDR3 residues: CASRQLGAGANVLTF. The CDR3 DNA is TGTGCCAGCAGGCAGTTGGGCGCTGGGGCCAACGTCCTGACTTTC.

This CDR3 reads CASSERDRQIYEQYF. In DNA form, the CDR3 reads TGTGCCAGCAGCGAAAGGGACAGGCAAATCTACGAGCAGTACTTC. V gene TRBV11-1 combines with J gene TRBJ2-7; 8 bases fit TRBD1. With V trimmed by 5 bases and J by 3 bases, 9 bases remained unmatched. This CDR3 has 15 amino acids. From germline, CDR1 is SGHAT and CDR2 FQDESV (reference sequence).

This clonotype has a handful of counts. This chain uses TRBV7-9 with TRBJ2-1; TRBD2 agrees at 8 bases. The germline V gene has CDR1 SEHNR and CDR2 FQNEAQ (reference sequence). This CDR3 is built from 15 residues. V shed 8 bases, J shed 0 bases, and the junction held 6 bases outside the gene matches. This CDR3 reads CASLGGTSSYNEQFF. The CDR3 region has the DNA TGTGCCAGCCTCGGGGGGACTAGCTCCTACAATGAGCAGTTCTTC.

Only a few counts were recorded for this clonotype. This chain connects TRBV7-8 to TRBJ1-5; D remains ambiguous. The CDR3 contains 15 residues. The V gene lost 1 base and the J gene lost 1 base, with 8 bases spanning the gap. Germline loops: CDR1 SGHVS, CDR2 FQNEAQ. In DNA, the CDR3 is TGTGCCAGCAGCTTAGGAGAACGCAGCAATCAGCCCCAGCATTTT. Its protein product is CASSLGERSNQPQHF.

V usage is TRBV15 and J usage is TRBJ2-7; the match to TRBD1 covers 7 bases. The CDR3 has 14 residues. J lost 6 bases, V lost 4 bases, and 9 bases had no gene match. From germline, CDR1 is LNHNV and CDR2 YYDKDF (reference sequence). Here the CDR3 DNA reads TGTGCCACCAGCACCGGACAGGCGGCCAGCGAGCAGTACTTC. It translates to CATSTGQAASEQYF.

This clonotype was observed a few times. The rearrangement joins TRBV5-1 to TRBJ2-3; unclear D gene. V gave up 5 bases and J gave up 0 bases, with 7 bases separating them. The CDR3 is 13 amino acids. Germline CDR1 is SGHRS and CDR2 is YFSETQ. For the CDR3, the DNA is TGCGCCAGCAGGGTAGCTAGCACAGATACGCAGTATTTT. Its protein product is CASRVASTDTQYF.

There are a few counts of this clonotype. The chain employs TRBV24-1 and TRBJ1-5; possible D gene TRBD1, 5 bases. V was clipped by 5 bases and J by 3 bases, with 13 bases between them. The CDR3 is 15 amino acids. The V gene's germline CDR1 is KGHDR and CDR2 SFDVKD. The CDR3 DNA reads as TGTGCCACCAGTGCCGGCGTAGGGGCCAATCAGCCCCAGCATTTT. Translation gives CATSAGVGANQPQHF.

V is TRBV28 and J is TRBJ2-1; D is unresolved. CDR3 size: 15 residues. The germline gives CDR1 MDHEN, CDR2 SYDVKM. V lost 4 bases and J 6 bases, leaving 16 bases between the germline ends. CDR3 sequence reads: CASSWVENLANEQFF. In nucleotides, the CDR3 is TGTGCCAGCAGTTGGGTCGAAAACTTGGCCAATGAGCAGTTCTTC. The whole variable domain, filled in from reference TRBV28 and TRBJ2-1, reads DVKVTQSSRYLVKRTGEKVFLECVQDMDHENMFWYRQDPGLGLRLIYFSYDVKMKEKGDIPEGYSVSREKKERFSLILESASTNQTSMYLCASSWVENLANEQFFGPGTRLTVL.

The chain uses TRBV19 and TRBJ2-7; TRBD2 might be the D (5 bases). Germline V gives CDR1 LNHDA, CDR2 SQIVND (reference sequence). Trimming left V 7 bases short and J 2 bases short, with 12 bases between. The CDR3 length is 13 residues. CDR3 sequence reads: CASKGSGPYEQYF. CDR3 sequence (DNA): TGTGCCAGTAAGGGCAGCGGACCCTACGAGCAGTACTTC.

The gene calls are TRBV7-9 and TRBJ2-7; 10 positions match TRBD2. Germline V CDR1 and CDR2: SEHNR, FQNEAQ (reference sequence). With V trimmed by 1 base and J by 2 bases, 5 bases remained unmatched. CDR3 length: 16 amino acids. DNA of the CDR3: TGTGCCAGCAGCTTAGGACTAGCGGGTTATGCCTACGAGCAGTACTTC. Its translation is CASSLGLAGYAYEQYF.

The rearrangement links TRBV4-2 to TRBJ2-5, with 11 positions matching TRBD2. The junction had 5 bases not matched to a gene; V was cut back by 3 bases and J by 2 bases. The CDR3 is 16 residues long. The germline CDR1 and CDR2 sequences are LGHNA and YNFKEQ. CDR3 sequence reads: CASSQGLAEKQETQYF. CDR3 bases: TGTGCCAGCAGCCAGGGACTAGCGGAAAAACAAGAGACCCAGTACTTC.

The rearrangement joins TRBV5-1 to TRBJ2-5; tentatively, D is TRBD2 (5 bases). Trimming pared 1 base from V and 4 bases from J, leaving 17 bases between. This CDR3 has 16 amino acids. Germline assignment: CDR1 SGHRS and CDR2 YFSETQ. The CDR3, as DNA: TGCGCCAGCAGCTTGCTCGCGGACGGTCGGGGAGAGACCCAGTACTTC. Translated: CASSLLADGRGETQYF.

The chain employs TRBV11-3 and TRBJ1-1; D gene ambiguous. Per germline, CDR1 SGHNT and CDR2 YENEEA. The CDR3 is made up of 13 amino acids. Trimming took off 8 bases at V and 4 bases at J, with 14 bases between the two ends. CDR3 sequence reads: CASGRGAGTEAFF. DNA of the CDR3: TGTGCCAGCGGCCGAGGAGCGGGCACTGAAGCTTTCTTT.

This clonotype was picked up a small number of times. J is TRBJ2-3 and V is TRBV5-1; D remains ambiguous. With 4 bases removed from V and 4 bases from J, the gap between germline ends came to 10 bases. The germline CDR1 and CDR2 sequences are SGHRS and YFSETQ. This CDR3 comprises 13 residues. DNA for the CDR3: TGCGCCAGCAGCGCAGTCGTGTCAGATACGCAGTATTTT. Translating it yields CASSAVVSDTQYF.

This clonotype was found a few times. The V and J genes are TRBV4-3 and TRBJ2-1; D might be TRBD1 (6 bases). CDR3 length equals 16 residues. The V and J ends lost 1 base and 2 bases respectively, with 12 bases between them. Germline lookup yields CDR1 LGHNA and CDR2 YSLEER. This chain's CDR3 is CASSQGWGQAYNEQFF. In DNA, the CDR3 is TGCGCCAGCAGCCAAGGTTGGGGGCAGGCCTACAATGAGCAGTTCTTC.

This chain connects TRBV7-2 to TRBJ2-7, with TRBD2 matching 7 bases. In germline, CDR1 is SGHTA, CDR2 FQGNSA. V shed 4 bases, J shed 4 bases, and the junction held 4 bases outside the gene matches. The CDR3 loop spans 13 amino acids. The CDR3 loop reads CASSWGGEYEQYF. The CDR3, as DNA: TGTGCCAGCAGCTGGGGGGGGGAGTACGAGCAGTACTTC.

This clonotype was detected only a few times. The rearrangement joins TRBV20-1 to TRBJ1-5; 8 nucleotides line up with TRBD1. This CDR3 has 16 residues. CDR1 and CDR2 (germline): DFQATT, SNEGSKA (reference sequence). V was pared by 0 bases and J by 2 bases, with 6 bases of the junction left unmatched. CDR3: CSARELQTGGNQPQHF. The CDR3 DNA is TGCAGTGCTAGAGAATTACAGACAGGGGGCAATCAGCCCCAGCATTTT.

The chain is built from TRBV6-2 or TRBV6-3 and TRBJ1-2; 7 bases agree with TRBD1. The CDR3 sequence is 13 residues long. Germline CDR1 reads MNHEY; CDR2 reads SVGEGT. V shed 10 bases, J shed 0 bases, and the junction held 5 bases outside the gene matches. Written as DNA, the CDR3 is TGTGCCACCTCGGACAGGCCTAACTATGGCTACACCTTC. This sequence encodes CATSDRPNYGYTF.

This chain connects TRBV27 to TRBJ2-7, with 10 positions matching TRBD1. Trimming took 3 bases from V and 7 from J; bases not matched to a gene: 6. This CDR3 has 14 residues. The germline V gene encodes CDR1 MNHEY and CDR2 SMNVEV (reference sequence). This CDR3 is CASSFGTGAQEQYF. The CDR3 DNA is TGTGCCAGCAGTTTCGGGACAGGGGCGCAAGAGCAGTACTTC.

This rearrangement joins TRBV5-1 to TRBJ1-6; D possibly corresponds to TRBD1 (6 bases). The CDR3 sequence is 12 residues long. Trimming took off 2 bases at V and 14 bases at J, with 11 bases between the two ends. Germline V gene data show CDR1 as SGHRS and CDR2 as YFSETQ. CDR3 amino acids: CASSLEGDTLHF. Here the CDR3 DNA reads TGCGCCAGCAGCTTAGAGGGGGACACCCTCCACTTT.

The V and J genes are TRBV6-5 and TRBJ2-5; 13 nucleotides match TRBD2. Germline CDR1 and CDR2: MNHEY and SVGAGI. The CDR3 is made up of 19 amino acids. V trimming: 4 bases; J trimming: 3 bases; junction bases outside the gene matches: 14. The CDR3 DNA reads TGTGCCAGCAGTTTCGGCAACGCCAGACTAGCGGGAGGTAAAGAGACCCAGTACTTC. This gives the protein CASSFGNARLAGGKETQYF.

This clonotype was counted at least ten times. The V gene is TRBV15, the J gene TRBJ1-4; weak D call: TRBD1 (5 bases). Trimming took 0 bases from V and 12 from J, leaving 23 bases between them. Germline loops: CDR1 LNHNV, CDR2 YYDKDF (reference sequence). This CDR3 contains 17 residues. The CDR3 region has the DNA TGTGCCACCAGCAGAGATCCCGGGACGGCGGCTATGGGAGAACTGTTTTTT. Translated, it gives CATSRDPGTAAMGELFF.